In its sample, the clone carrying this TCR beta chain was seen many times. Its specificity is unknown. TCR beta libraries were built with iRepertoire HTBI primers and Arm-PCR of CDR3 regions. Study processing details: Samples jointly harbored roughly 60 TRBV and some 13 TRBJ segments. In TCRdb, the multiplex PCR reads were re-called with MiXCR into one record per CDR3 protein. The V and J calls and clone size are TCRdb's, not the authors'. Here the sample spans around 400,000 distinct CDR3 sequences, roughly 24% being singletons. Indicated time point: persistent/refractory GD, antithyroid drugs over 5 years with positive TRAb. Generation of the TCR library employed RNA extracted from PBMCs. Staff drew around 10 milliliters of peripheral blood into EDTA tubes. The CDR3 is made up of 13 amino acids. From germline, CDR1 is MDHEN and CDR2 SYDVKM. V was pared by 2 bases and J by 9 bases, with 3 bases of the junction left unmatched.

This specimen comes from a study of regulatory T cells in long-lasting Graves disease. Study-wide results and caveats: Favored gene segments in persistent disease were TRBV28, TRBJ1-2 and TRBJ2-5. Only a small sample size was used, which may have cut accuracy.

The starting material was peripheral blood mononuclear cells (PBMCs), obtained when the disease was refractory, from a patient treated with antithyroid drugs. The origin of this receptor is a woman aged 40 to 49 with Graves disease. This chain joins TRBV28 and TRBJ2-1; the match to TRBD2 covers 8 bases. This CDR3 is CASSLAGGGEQFF. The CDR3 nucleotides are TGTGCCAGCAGTTTAGCGGGAGGAGGTGAGCAGTTCTTC. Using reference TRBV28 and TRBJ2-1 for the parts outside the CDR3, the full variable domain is DVKVTQSSRYLVKRTGEKVFLECVQDMDHENMFWYRQDPGLGLRLIYFSYDVKMKEKGDIPEGYSVSREKKERFSLILESASTNQTSMYLCASSLAGGGEQFFGPGTRLTVL.